One sample yielded the 16 T cell receptor beta chains listed below, sequenced in a study of cytomegalovirus exposure and HLA in healthy donors. The PCR made use of 60 Vbeta and 13 Jbeta primers. Libraries were prepared by immunoSEQ multiplex PCR; TCRdb keeps only in-frame clonotypes and omits some of them. The table has about 140,000 clones, 65% to 80% seen once. The specimen sequenced was PBMCs. The receptors were sampled from a woman younger than 45 in good health and CMV-seronegative.

The chain carries TRBV28 and TRBJ1-4; 7 positions agree with TRBD1. V was pared by 6 bases and J by 7 bases, with 11 bases of the junction left unmatched. Germline-derived CDR1 and CDR2 are MDHEN and SYDVKM. The CDR3 has 15 residues. The DNA for the CDR3 is TGTGCCAGCAGGCTACCAGGGGGAGGCGGTGAAAAACTGTTTTTT. This encodes CASRLPGGGGEKLFF.

J is TRBJ2-7 and V is TRBV28, with a weak D call TRBD2 (5 bases). Trimming stripped 6 bases from V and 5 bases from J, with 11 bases between. This CDR3 comprises 12 residues. Germline CDR1 reads MDHEN; CDR2 reads SYDVKM. The CDR3 coding sequence is TGTGCCAGCAGGCGAGGGCGGGACGAGCAGTACTTC. This encodes CASRRGRDEQYF.

The chain has TRBV28 and TRBJ1-5, with 7 bases lining up with TRBD1. This CDR3 has 17 residues. The ends lost 6 bases at V and 0 bases at J; junction bases unmatched: 11. The germline V gene encodes CDR1 MDHEN and CDR2 SYDVKM. The CDR3 DNA sequence: TGTGCCAGCAGGACGGGACAGCAAACAGATAGCAATCAGCCCCAGCATTTT. It encodes CASRTGQQTDSNQPQHF.

V is TRBV11-2 and J is TRBJ2-2, with D possibly being TRBD1 (5 bases). There are 14 residues in the CDR3. The germline gives CDR1 SGHAT, CDR2 FQNNGV. The V end was cut by 3 bases, the J end by 3 bases, with 8 bases between. In nucleotides, the CDR3 is TGTGCCAGCAGCTTTTCAGGGTACACCGGGGAGCTGTTTTTT. The encoded protein is CASSFSGYTGELFF.

This clone was counted only a few times. The genes are TRBV11-2 and TRBJ2-3, with D perhaps TRBD2 (7 bases). The V end was cut by 4 bases, the J end by 2 bases, with 19 bases between. From germline, CDR1 is SGHAT and CDR2 FQNNGV. This CDR3 has 17 amino acids. The CDR3 DNA reads as TGTGCCAGCAGCTCCGCGGTAGGGGGGGAGGACACAGATACGCAGTATTTT. The encoded protein is CASSSAVGGEDTDTQYF.

The chain is built from TRBV21-1 and TRBJ2-7; the table's D call TRBD1 went unverified against the DNA. TRBV21-1 is a known pseudogene. There are 15 residues in the CDR3. DNA for the CDR3: TGTGCCAGCAGCAAGGGACAGGGCGCTTCCTACGAGCAGTACGTC. Residues: CASSKGQGASYEQYV.

This CDR3 is CASRIQGASINEQFF. For the CDR3, the DNA is TGTGCCAGCAGGATACAGGGGGCGTCAATTAATGAGCAGTTCTTC. The chain is built from TRBV7-9 and TRBJ2-1; 9 bases are a match to TRBD1. This CDR3 comprises 15 residues. The ends lost 6 bases at V and 7 bases at J; junction bases unmatched: 10. Germline V lookup: CDR1 SEHNR, CDR2 FQNEAQ (reference sequence).

This clone has just one count. The CDR3 spells CASSRTSGTYEQYF. The CDR3 DNA sequence: TGTGCCAGCAGCCGGACTAGCGGTACCTACGAGCAGTACTTC. V gene TRBV5-8 combines with J gene TRBJ2-7, with 10 bases matching TRBD2. This CDR3 has 14 residues. Germline trimming cut 4 bases from V and 2 bases from J; bases unmatched to any gene: 3. CDR1 SGHTS and CDR2 YDEGEE come from the germline V gene.

The CDR3 is CASSLLGVSNQPQHF. CDR3 nucleotide sequence: TGTGCCAGCAGCTTATTAGGGGTTAGCAATCAGCCCCAGCATTTT. V is TRBV5-5 and J is TRBJ1-5; weak D call: TRBD1 (5 bases). Germline V gives CDR1 SGHKS, CDR2 YYEKEE (reference sequence). This CDR3 has 15 residues. V shed 2 bases and J shed 0 bases, with 9 bases lying between them.

V gene TRBV30 combines with J gene TRBJ1-1; 7 bases map to TRBD1. Per the germline V gene, CDR1 is GTSNPN and CDR2 is SVGIG (reference sequence). Trimming cost V 4 bases and J 4 bases; bases outside gene matches: 9. The CDR3 has 14 amino acids. The CDR3 DNA reads TGTGCCTGGACGTTGACAGGGCGGGGCACTGAAGCTTTCTTT. Amino acids: CAWTLTGRGTEAFF.

V and J are TRBV20-1 and TRBJ2-7, with D possibly matching TRBD2 (6 bases). Germline CDR1 reads DFQATT; CDR2 reads SNEGSKA (reference sequence). Trimming removed 6 bases from V and 6 bases from J, with 12 bases in between. The CDR3 runs 11 residues. The CDR3 reads CSAGGSGEQYF. As DNA, the CDR3 is TGCAGTGCCGGGGGTTCGGGCGAGCAGTACTTC.

The chain links TRBV5-4 to TRBJ2-7, with 12 bases matching TRBD2. The CDR3 totals 15 residues. Trimming at V came to 4 bases and at J to 7 bases, leaving 9 bases not matched to a gene. Germline lookup yields CDR1 SGHNT and CDR2 YYREEE (reference sequence). The CDR3 DNA reads as TGTGCCAGCAGCCAGGGACTAGCGGGTGCTTGGGAGCAGTACTTC. As protein: CASSQGLAGAWEQYF.

For the CDR3, the DNA is TGTGCCAGCAGTTACCGGGGAGGGACAGGAAAAAACATTCAGTACTTC. This encodes CASSYRGGTGKNIQYF. The V and J genes are TRBV6-6 and TRBJ2-4, with D perhaps TRBD1 (8 bases). V shed 2 bases and J shed 4 bases, with 15 bases lying between them. CDR1 and CDR2 from the germline V gene are MNHNY and SVGAGI (reference sequence). This CDR3 is 16 amino acids long.

A remark on this clone: Different DNA sequences within this sample yield the same CDR3. This chain links TRBV7-9 with TRBJ2-1; D is possibly TRBD1 (5 bases). The germline V gene has CDR1 SEHNR and CDR2 FQNEAQ (reference sequence). Trimming removed 2 bases at V and 2 bases at J, with 10 bases between. This CDR3 has 15 amino acids. Here the CDR3 DNA reads TGTGCCAGCAGCTTACAGGGTGTAACCTACAATGAGCAGTTCTTC. Translation gives CASSLQGVTYNEQFF.

The gene calls are TRBV28 and TRBJ2-5; D may be TRBD2 (6 bases). The CDR3 spans 12 residues. Looked up from germline, CDR1 is MDHEN and CDR2 is SYDVKM. V dropped 5 bases and J dropped 3 bases, with 7 bases sitting between them. CDR3 bases: TGTGCCAGCAGTCTAGCGAAAGAGACCCAGTACTTC. Its translation is CASSLAKETQYF.

The gene calls are TRBV7-9 and TRBJ2-1; D might be TRBD1 (6 bases). Per the germline V gene, CDR1 is SEHNR and CDR2 is FQNEAQ (reference sequence). V gave up 5 bases and J gave up 9 bases, with 17 bases separating them. The CDR3 length is 14 residues. DNA of the CDR3: TGTGCCAGCAGCGGCCAGACCAGGGGCGTTGAGCAGTTCTTC. This gives the protein CASSGQTRGVEQFF.